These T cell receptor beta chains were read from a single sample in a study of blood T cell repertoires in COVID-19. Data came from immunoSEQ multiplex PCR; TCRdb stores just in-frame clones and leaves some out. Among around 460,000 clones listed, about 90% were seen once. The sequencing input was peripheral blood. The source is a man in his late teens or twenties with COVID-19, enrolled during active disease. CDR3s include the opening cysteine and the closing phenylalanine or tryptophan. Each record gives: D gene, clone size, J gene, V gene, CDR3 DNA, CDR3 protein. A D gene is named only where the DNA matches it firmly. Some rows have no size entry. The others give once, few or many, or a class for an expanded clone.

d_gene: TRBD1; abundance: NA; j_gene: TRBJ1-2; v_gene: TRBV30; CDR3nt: TGTGCCACCCAGGGGGGCAGGAAGACCTATGGCTACACCTTC; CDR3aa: CATQGGRKTYGYTF
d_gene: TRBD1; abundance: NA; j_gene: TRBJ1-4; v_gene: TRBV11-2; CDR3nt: TGTGCCAGCAGCCCAACAGGGGGTTATGAAAAACTGTTTTTT; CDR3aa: CASSPTGGYEKLFF
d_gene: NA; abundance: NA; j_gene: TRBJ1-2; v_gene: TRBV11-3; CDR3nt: TGTGCCAGCAGCCGGGGAGATGGCTACACCTTC; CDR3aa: CASSRGDGYTF
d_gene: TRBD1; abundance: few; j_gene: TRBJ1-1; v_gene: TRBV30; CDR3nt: TGTGCCTGGAGTGCGGGACAGGGGAGGACTGAAGCTTTCTTT; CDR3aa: CAWSAGQGRTEAFF
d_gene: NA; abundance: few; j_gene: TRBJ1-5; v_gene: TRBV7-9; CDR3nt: TGTGCCAGCAGTCGATGGGGGGGAGATCAGCCCCAGCATTTT; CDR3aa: CASSRWGGDQPQHF
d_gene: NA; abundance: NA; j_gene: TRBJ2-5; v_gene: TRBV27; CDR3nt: TGTGCCAGCAGTTTAATGAGGAGAGGGGAGACCCAGTACTTC; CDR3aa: CASSLMRRGETQYF
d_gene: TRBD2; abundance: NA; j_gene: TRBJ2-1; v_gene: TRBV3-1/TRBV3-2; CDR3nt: TGTGCCAGCAGTTTTAGCGGGGGGGCCTACAATGAGCAGTTCTTC; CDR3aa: CASSFSGGAYNEQFF
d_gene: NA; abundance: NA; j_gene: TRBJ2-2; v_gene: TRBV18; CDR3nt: TGTGCCAGCTCACCCGGGACTCGTACCGGGGAGCTGTTTTTT; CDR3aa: CASSPGTRTGELFF
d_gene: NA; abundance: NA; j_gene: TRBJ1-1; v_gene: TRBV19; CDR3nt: TGTGCCAGTAGTATGAGGAGCACTGAAGCTTTCTTT; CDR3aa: CASSMRSTEAFF
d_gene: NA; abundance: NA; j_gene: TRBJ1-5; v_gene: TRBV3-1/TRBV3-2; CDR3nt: TGTGCCAGCAGCCAAGGGGCAGGGCCAGGGCAGCCCCAGCATTTT; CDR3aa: CASSQGAGPGQPQHF
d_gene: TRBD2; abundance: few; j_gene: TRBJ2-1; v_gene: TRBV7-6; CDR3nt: TGTGCCAGCAGCTTGTTTGGCGGGAGTTCCCCCTACAATGAGCAGTTCTTC; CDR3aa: CASSLFGGSSPYNEQFF
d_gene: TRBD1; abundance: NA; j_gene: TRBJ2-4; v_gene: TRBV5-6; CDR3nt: TGTGCCAGCAGCTTGGACAGGGGAAGGGTCAAAAACATTCAGTACTTC; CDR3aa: CASSLDRGRVKNIQYF
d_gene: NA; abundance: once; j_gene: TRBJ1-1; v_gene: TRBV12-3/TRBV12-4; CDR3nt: TGTGCCAGCAAAAGCTCCAGGAAAGCTTTCTTT; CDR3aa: CASKSSRKAFF
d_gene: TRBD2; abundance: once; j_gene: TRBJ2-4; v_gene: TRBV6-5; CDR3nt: TGTGCCAGCAGTAAACGGCGGGGGGCCGAAAACATTCAGTACTTC; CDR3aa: CASSKRRGAENIQYF
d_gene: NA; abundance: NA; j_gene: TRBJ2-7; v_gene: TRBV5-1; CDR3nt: TGCGCCAGCAGCTTGGGCGGCCGCTCCTACGAGCAGTACTTC; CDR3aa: CASSLGGRSYEQYF
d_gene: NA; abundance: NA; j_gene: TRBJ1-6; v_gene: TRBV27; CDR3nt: TGTGCCAGCAGGGACCGGGGTTATAATTCACCCCTCCACTTT; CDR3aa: CASRDRGYNSPLHF
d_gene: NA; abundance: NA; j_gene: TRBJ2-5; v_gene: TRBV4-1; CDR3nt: TGCGCCAGCAGCCAAGAACCACCGGGACATTCCCAAGAGACCCAGTACTTC; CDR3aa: CASSQEPPGHSQETQYF
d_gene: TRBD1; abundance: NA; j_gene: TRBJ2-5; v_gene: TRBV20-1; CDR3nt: TGCAGGACAGGGGGCAGAGAGACCCAGTACTTC; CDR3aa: CRTGGRETQYF
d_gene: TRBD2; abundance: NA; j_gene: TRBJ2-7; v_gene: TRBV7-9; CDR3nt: TGTGCCAGCAGCTTAGGATTTTCACTAGCGGGAACCTACGAGCAGTACTTC; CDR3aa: CASSLGFSLAGTYEQYF
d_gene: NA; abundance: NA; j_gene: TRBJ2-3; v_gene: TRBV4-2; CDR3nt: TGTGCCAGCAGCCAGCTAGAGGGGGGGCCCTCCGATACGCAGTATTTT; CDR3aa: CASSQLEGGPSDTQYF
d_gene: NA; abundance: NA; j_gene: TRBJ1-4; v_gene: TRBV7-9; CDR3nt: TGTGCCAGCAGCTTGGGCAATATTAATGAAAAACTGTTTTTT; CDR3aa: CASSLGNINEKLFF
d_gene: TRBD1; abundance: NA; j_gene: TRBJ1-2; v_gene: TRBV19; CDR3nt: TGTGCCAGTAGTATATGGGGGACAGGGGATCCAGGCTACACCTTC; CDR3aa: CASSIWGTGDPGYTF
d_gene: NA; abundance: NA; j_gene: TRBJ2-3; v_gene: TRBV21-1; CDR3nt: TGTGCCAGCAGCCTTCGGACAGGGACAGATACGCAGTATTTT; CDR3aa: CASSLRTGTDTQYF
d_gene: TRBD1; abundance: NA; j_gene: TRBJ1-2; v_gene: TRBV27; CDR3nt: TGTGCCAGCAGAATTACAGGGGGCGATGGCTACACCTTC; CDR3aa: CASRITGGDGYTF
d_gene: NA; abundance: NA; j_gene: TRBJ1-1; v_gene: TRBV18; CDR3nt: TGTGCCAGCTCCCCCAGGGCAACAGGCGGAAACACTGAAGCTTTCTTT; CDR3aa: CASSPRATGGNTEAFF
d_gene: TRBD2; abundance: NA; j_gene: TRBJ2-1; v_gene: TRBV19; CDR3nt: TGTGCCAGTAGTATCTTGCCTAGCGGGCGGGATCACAATGAGCAGTTCTTC; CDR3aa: CASSILPSGRDHNEQFF
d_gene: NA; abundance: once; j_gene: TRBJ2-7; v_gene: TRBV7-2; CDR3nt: TGTGCCAGCAGCTTCGGGGGAGGAGCCTACGAGCAGTACTTC; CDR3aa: CASSFGGGAYEQYF
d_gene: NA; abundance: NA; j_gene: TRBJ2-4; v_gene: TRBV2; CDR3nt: TGTGCCGGGGCGGGAACAGATAAAAACATTCAGTACTTC; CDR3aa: CAGAGTDKNIQYF
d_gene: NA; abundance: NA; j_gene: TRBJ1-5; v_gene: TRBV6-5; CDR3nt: TGTGCCAGCAGGGAGCAGGGCGGTCAGCCCCAGCATTTT; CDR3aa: CASREQGGQPQHF
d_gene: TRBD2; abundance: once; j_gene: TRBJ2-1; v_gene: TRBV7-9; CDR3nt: TGTGCCAGCAGCCGTAGCGGGGGGGCCTGGGGTGAGCAGTTCTTC; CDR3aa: CASSRSGGAWGEQFF
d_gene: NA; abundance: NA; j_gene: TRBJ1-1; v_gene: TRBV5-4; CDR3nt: TGTGCCAGCAGCCAACGGCAGGGAGGGTACACTGAAGCTTTCTTT; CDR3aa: CASSQRQGGYTEAFF
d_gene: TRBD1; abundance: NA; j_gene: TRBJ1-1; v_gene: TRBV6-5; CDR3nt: TGTGCCAGCAGTTATGGGGGACAGGAAGCTTTCTTT; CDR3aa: CASSYGGQEAFF
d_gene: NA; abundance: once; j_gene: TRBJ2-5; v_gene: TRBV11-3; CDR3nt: TGTGCCAGCAGCTCCAGTAGCCTAGCTAGAGAGACCCAGTACTTC; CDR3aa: CASSSSSLARETQYF
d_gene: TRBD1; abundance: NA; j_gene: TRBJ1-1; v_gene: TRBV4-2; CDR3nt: TGTGCCAGCAGCCAGACCGGGACAGGGCGGGCTGAAGCTTTCTTT; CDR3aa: CASSQTGTGRAEAFF
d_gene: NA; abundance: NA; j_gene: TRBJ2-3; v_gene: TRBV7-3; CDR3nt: TGTGCCAGCGCTGGACAGACCACAGATACGCAGTATTTT; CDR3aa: CASAGQTTDTQYF
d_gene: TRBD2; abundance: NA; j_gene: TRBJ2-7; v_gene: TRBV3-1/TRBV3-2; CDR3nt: TGTGCCAGCAGCCACGGGACTAGCGGGAACTTTCCCTACGAGCAGTACTTC; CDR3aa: CASSHGTSGNFPYEQYF
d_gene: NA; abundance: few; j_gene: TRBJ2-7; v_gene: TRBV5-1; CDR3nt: TGCGCCAGCAGCCCCCTCCGGGACTCCATCTCCTACGAGCAGTACTTC; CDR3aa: CASSPLRDSISYEQYF
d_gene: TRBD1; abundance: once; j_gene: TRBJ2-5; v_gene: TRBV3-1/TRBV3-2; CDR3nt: TGTGCCAGCAGCCCGGTGTGGGCAGGGGGAGAGACCCAGTACTTC; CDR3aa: CASSPVWAGGETQYF
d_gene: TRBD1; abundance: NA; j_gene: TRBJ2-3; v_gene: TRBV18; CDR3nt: TGTGCCAGCTCACCCTTAGCAGGGGGCAAGAGGACAGATACGCAGTATTTT; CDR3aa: CASSPLAGGKRTDTQYF
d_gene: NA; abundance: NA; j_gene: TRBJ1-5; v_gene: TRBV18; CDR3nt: TGTGCCAGCTCACCATTAGGGGGCAATCAGCCCCAGCATTTT; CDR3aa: CASSPLGGNQPQHF